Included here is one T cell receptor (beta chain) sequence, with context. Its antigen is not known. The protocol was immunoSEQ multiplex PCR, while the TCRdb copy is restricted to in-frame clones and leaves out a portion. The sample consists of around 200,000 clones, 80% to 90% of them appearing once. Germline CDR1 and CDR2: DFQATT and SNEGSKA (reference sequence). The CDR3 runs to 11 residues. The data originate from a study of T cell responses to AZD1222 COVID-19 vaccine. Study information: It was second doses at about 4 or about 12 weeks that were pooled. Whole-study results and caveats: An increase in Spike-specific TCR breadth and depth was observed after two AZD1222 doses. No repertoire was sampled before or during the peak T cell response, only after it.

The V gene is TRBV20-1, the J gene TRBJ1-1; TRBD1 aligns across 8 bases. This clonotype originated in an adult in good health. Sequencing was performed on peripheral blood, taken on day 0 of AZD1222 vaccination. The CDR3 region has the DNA TGCAGGGTACAGGGGGGCACTGAAGCTTTCTTT. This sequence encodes CRVQGGTEAFF.